This TCR beta chain was sequenced for a study of blood T cell repertoires in COVID-19 (dated by TCRdb to the early 2020s). Background on the whole study: The collaborator samples originated in the United States, Italy and Spain and spanned the acute and convalescent phases of COVID-19. The prospective study material was composed of cDNA or gDNA derived from T cells, B-cell-depleted T cells, or PBMCs. The dataset comprised deeply sampled blood TCRbeta repertoires from subjects exposed to, actively infected with, or recovered from COVID-19. A freely available public database, intended as a resource for researchers studying the immune response to SARS-CoV-2, is where the repertoires were released. The samples were drawn from the first 160 participants of the ongoing ImmuneRACE study and from over a thousand subjects provided by 6 global collaborators. Sample metadata almost always included a de-identified subject ID, COVID-19 status, age in years and sex. Where HLA class I and class II types were available, the types were taken from metadata supplied by the sample provider, not from assay-based typing.

Each collaborating institution followed its own protocols to collect whole blood in K2EDTA tubes. For TCRbeta analysis, collaborator samples were shipped as frozen whole blood, as isolated PBMCs, or as DNA extracted from either sample type. As concerns this clone: Its antigen remains undetermined. No per-base quality is available; no much larger clone lies one base away.

The CDR3 goes from the cysteine to the phenylalanine over 17 residues. The CDR3 DNA has 51 bases and is translated from base 1. On the study overall, not on this receptor specifically: The quantity of clinical and demographic metadata differed by source and by participant and was supplied without curation.

The immunoSEQ Assay, a bias-controlled multiplex PCR, was used to amplify TCRbeta CDR3 regions from genomic DNA. In the paper's pipeline: The number of nucleated cells in each sample was estimated from the amplification of reference gene primers within the assay. To quantify the absolute abundance of each unique TCRbeta CDR3 rearrangement, sequence reads were collapsed and filtered. Productive Simpson clonality was computed per sample as the square root of Simpson's diversity index over productive rearrangements. Sourced from immuneACCESS, this table was stored by TCRdb with only in-frame sequences that have V and J called. A share of the clones is absent; for the studies checked, an unresolved V gene accounts for under half, and the remainder has no known explanation. The DNA gave D and trimming, while V, J and clone size come from that table. The sample records about 400,000 clones, more than 70% of which are singletons. Roughly 1.2% of the sample rests with the top ten.

The source material was peripheral blood. The source of this sequence is a man in his forties with acute or convalescent COVID-19. Here the chain combines TRBV21-1 and TRBJ2-1; the table's D call TRBD2 went unverified against the DNA. TRBV21-1 has pseudogene status. The base sequence is TGTGCCAGCAGCAAAGTACCGTTACGGGATTCCTACAATGAGCAGTTCTTC. This codes for CASSKVPLRDSYNEQFF.